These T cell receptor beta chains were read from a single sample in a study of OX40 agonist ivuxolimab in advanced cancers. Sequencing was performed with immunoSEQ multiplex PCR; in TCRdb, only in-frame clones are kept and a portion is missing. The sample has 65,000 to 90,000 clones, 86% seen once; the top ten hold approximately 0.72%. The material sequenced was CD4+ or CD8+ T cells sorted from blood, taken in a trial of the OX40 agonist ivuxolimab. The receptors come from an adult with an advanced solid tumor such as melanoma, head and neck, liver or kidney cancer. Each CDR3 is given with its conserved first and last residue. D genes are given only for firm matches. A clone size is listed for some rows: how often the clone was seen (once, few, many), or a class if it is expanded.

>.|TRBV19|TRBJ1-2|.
TGTGCCAGTAGGGACCGCATCTATGGCTACACCTTC
CASRDRIYGYTF
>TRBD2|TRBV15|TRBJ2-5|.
TGTGCCACCAGCAGAAGCCTAGCGGGAGTTTCAGAGACCCAGTACTTC
CATSRSLAGVSETQYF
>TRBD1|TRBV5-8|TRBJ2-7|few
TGTGCCAGCAGCCGGGACAGGGGGACCGGCTCCTACGAGCAGTACTTC
CASSRDRGTGSYEQYF
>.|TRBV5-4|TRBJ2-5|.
TGTGCCAGCAGCCGGACAGAAGAGACCCAGTACTTC
CASSRTEETQYF
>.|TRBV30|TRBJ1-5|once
TGTGCCTGGGCTCCAGGGTGGGGCAATCAGCCCCAGCATTTT
CAWAPGWGNQPQHF
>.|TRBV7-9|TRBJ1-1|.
TGTGCCAGCAGCTTAGTGGTGGACAGCCACACTGAAGCTTTCTTT
CASSLVVDSHTEAFF
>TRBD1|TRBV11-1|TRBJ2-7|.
TGTGCCAGCAGCTCCGACAGGGGCGAGCAGTACTTC
CASSSDRGEQYF
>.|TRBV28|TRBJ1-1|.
TGTGCCAGCAGTTTGGGGGGAGTTGGGAACACTGAAGCTTTCTTT
CASSLGGVGNTEAFF
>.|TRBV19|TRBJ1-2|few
TGTGCCAGTAGGTTGACAGTCACTCCCTATGGCTACACCTTC
CASRLTVTPYGYTF
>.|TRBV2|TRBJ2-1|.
TGTGCCAGCAGTGGCTCCATGCGTGATGAGCAGTTCTTC
CASSGSMRDEQFF
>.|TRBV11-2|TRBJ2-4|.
TGTGCCAGCAGCCCCGACCTAGCAACCAAAAACATTCAGTACTTC
CASSPDLATKNIQYF
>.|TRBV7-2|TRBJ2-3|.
TGTGCCAGCAGCCGCGGAGGGACAGATACGCAGTATTTT
CASSRGGTDTQYF
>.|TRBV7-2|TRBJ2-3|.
TGTGCCAGCAGCTTAGGGGGGGCTAATACAGATACGCAGTATTTT
CASSLGGANTDTQYF
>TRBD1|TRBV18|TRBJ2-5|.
TGTGCCAGCTCACCCATAGACAGGGCGCAAGAGACCCAGTACTTC
CASSPIDRAQETQYF
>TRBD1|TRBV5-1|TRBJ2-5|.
TGCGCCAGCAGCAGGACAGGGGGGCAAGAGACCCAGTACTTC
CASSRTGGQETQYF
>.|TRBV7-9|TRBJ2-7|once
TGTGCCAGCAGCCTCCCGGCCAGCGAGCAGTACTTC
CASSLPASEQYF
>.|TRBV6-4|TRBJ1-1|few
TGTGCCAGCAGCGCCGCAGAGGGGACTGAAGCTTTCTTT
CASSAAEGTEAFF
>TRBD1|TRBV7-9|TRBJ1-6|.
TGTGCCAGCAGCGCAGGGGACAGTGCGTATAATTCACCCCTCCACTTT
CASSAGDSAYNSPLHF
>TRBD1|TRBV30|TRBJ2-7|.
TGTGCCGGTGGACAGGGCGCCTACGAGCAGTACTTC
CAGGQGAYEQYF
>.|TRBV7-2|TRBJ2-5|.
TGTGCCAGCAGCCCCGACGGGACGGCTGTCCAAGAGACCCAGTACTTC
CASSPDGTAVQETQYF
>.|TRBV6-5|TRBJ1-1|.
TGTGCCAGCAGTTTAGATGGAGTTCGCACTGAAGCTTTCTTT
CASSLDGVRTEAFF
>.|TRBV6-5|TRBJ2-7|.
TGTGCCAGCAGTTACTCGGGGACCGGCTCCTACGAGCAGTACTTC
CASSYSGTGSYEQYF
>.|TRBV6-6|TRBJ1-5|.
TGTGCCAGCAGTTACGTGCAGGGCACTCAGCCCCAGCATTTT
CASSYVQGTQPQHF
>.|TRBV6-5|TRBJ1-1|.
TGTGCCAGCACCCCGCCGGGGGGGACGAACACTGAAGCTTTCTTT
CASTPPGGTNTEAFF
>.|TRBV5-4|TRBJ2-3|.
TGTGCCAGCAGACGAGGGGGGGTGGGCACAGATACGCAGTATTTT
CASRRGGVGTDTQYF
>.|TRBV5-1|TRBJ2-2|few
TGCGCCAGCAGCCCGCAGGGGAACACCGGGGAGCTGTTTTTT
CASSPQGNTGELFF
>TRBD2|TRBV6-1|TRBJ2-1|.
TGTGCCAGCAGTGACCCCTTAGCGGGAGTAACATACAATGAGCAGTTCTTC
CASSDPLAGVTYNEQFF
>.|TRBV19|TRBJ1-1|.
TGTGCCAGTAGTCTAGCGGGGCGGTCCACTGAAGCTTTCTTT
CASSLAGRSTEAFF
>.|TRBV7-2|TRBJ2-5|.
TGTGCCAGCAGCTTTGGGGTTCTGAGGGAGCAGTACTTC
CASSFGVLREQYF
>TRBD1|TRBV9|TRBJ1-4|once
TGTGCCAGCAGCGTAGGAGGGACAGTAACTTCTAATGAAAAACTGTTTTTT
CASSVGGTVTSNEKLFF
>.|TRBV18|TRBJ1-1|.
TGTGCCAGCTCTCTAACAGGGAATGAAGCTTTCTTT
CASSLTGNEAFF
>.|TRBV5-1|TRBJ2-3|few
TGCGCCAGTGCCCCTAGCGAGCACACAGATACGCAGTATTTT
CASAPSEHTDTQYF
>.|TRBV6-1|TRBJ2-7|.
TGTGCCAGCAGTGATGTCTGGGTACTCGACGAGCAGTACTTC
CASSDVWVLDEQYF
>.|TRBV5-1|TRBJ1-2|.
TGCGCCAGCAGCCTATGGGACGGACGTGGCTACACCTTC
CASSLWDGRGYTF
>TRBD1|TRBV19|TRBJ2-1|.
TGTGCCAGTGGACAGGGGCCGCAAGGTGAGCAGTTCTTC
CASGQGPQGEQFF
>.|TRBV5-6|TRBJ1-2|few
TGTGCCAGCAGCTCGAATGGCGGGCCGGCTAACTATGGCTACACCTTC
CASSSNGGPANYGYTF
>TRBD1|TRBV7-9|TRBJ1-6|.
TGTGCCAGCAGCTCAGTCGCCGGGACAGGGAGTTCACCCCTCCACTTT
CASSSVAGTGSSPLHF
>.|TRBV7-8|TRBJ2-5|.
TGTGCCAGCAGCTTATTTGGGGTAGCTAGAGAGACCCAGTACTTC
CASSLFGVARETQYF
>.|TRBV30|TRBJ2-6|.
TGTGCCTGGTACAGTGTCACGGGGGCCAACGTCCTGACTTTC
CAWYSVTGANVLTF
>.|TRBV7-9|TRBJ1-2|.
TGTGCCAGCAGCTTAGGTAGCGTACAGCTAGTCTATGGCTACACCTTC
CASSLGSVQLVYGYTF
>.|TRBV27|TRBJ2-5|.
TGTGCCAGCAGTTTAGGTAGCGGCCCTAAAGAGACCCAGTACTTC
CASSLGSGPKETQYF
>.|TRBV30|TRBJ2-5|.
TGTGCCTGGAGTGAGGGTCAGCCTGGCCAAGAGACCCAGTACTTC
CAWSEGQPGQETQYF
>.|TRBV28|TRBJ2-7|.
TGTGCCAGCAGCCGGGGACGAAACGAGCAGTACTTC
CASSRGRNEQYF
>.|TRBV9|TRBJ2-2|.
TGTGCCAGCAGCGTAAGTCTTCAGAACACCGGGGAGCTGTTTTTT
CASSVSLQNTGELFF
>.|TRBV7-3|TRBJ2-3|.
TGTGCCAGCAGCTTAAGCGTCCCCGGGGGACCCACAGATACGCAGTATTTT
CASSLSVPGGPTDTQYF
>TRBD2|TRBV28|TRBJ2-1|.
TGTGCCAGCAGTTTAAGACTAGCGGGACCGTTCTTC
CASSLRLAGPFF
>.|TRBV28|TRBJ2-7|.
TGTGCCAGCAGAACCCCGGGCTACCAAGTACGCGAGCAGTACTTC
CASRTPGYQVREQYF
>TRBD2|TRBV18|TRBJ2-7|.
TGTGCCAGCTCACCACGGACTAGCGGGGACTACGAGCAGTACTTC
CASSPRTSGDYEQYF
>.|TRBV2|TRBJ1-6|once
TGTGCCAGCAGTCACGCGGGGGTAAATTCACCCCTCCACTTT
CASSHAGVNSPLHF
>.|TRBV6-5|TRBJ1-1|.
TGTGCCAGCAGTTACCGGGAAAGGGGCACTGAAGCTTTCTTT
CASSYRERGTEAFF
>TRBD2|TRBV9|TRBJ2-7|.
TGTGCCAGCAGCCTCGGACTAGCGGGGGGGTACTACGAGCAGTACTTC
CASSLGLAGGYYEQYF
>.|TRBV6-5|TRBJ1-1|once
TGTGCCACCAGGGACCTTTACGGGGACACTGAAGCTTTCTTT
CATRDLYGDTEAFF
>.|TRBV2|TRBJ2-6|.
TGTGCCAGCATAGACAAGTGGAGCTCTGGGGCCAACGTCCTGACTTTC
CASIDKWSSGANVLTF
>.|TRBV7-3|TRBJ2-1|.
TGTGCCAGCAGCTTAAGTCCGAGGGGGAACGGTAATGAGCAGTTCTTC
CASSLSPRGNGNEQFF
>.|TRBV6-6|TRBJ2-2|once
TGTGCCAGCAGTCTACAGGGCGGGAGCACCGGGGAGCTGTTTTTT
CASSLQGGSTGELFF
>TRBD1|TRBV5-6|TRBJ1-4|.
TGTGCCAGCAGCTCGACCGGGACAGGGGGCGAAAAACTGTTTTTT
CASSSTGTGGEKLFF
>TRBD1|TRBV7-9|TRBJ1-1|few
TGTGCCAGCAGCTTAGACAGGGGCCCTGAAGCTTTCTTT
CASSLDRGPEAFF
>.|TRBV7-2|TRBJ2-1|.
TGTGCCAGCAGCGTACGGCCCTCACAGTTCTTC
CASSVRPSQFF
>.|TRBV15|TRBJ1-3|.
TGTGCCACCAGCAGAGACGGAAGCTCTGGAAACACCATATATTTT
CATSRDGSSGNTIYF
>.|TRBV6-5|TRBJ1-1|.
TGTGCCAGCTTACCTCCAGGGGCCCGTGGCACTGAAGCTTTCTTT
CASLPPGARGTEAFF